The 27 T cell receptor beta chains below were found in one sample sequenced in a study of blood T cell repertoires in COVID-19. Here immunoSEQ multiplex PCR was the method, and the copy in TCRdb shows in-frame clones only, minus some. The sample has about 400,000 clones; about 90% are singletons. The sample consisted of PBMCs or T cells enriched from blood (not recorded which). The receptors were gathered from a woman aged 30 to 39 who had recovered from COVID-19.

The chain uses TRBV18 and TRBJ2-1, with a tentative D call TRBD2 (5 bases). V was pared by 3 bases and J by 1 base, with 10 bases between. This CDR3 is built from 15 residues. Germline loops: CDR1 KGHSH, CDR2 LQKENI. The CDR3 DNA reads TGTGCCAGCTCACCGGGAGCGGAATCCTACAATGAGCAGTTCTTC. Protein: CASSPGAESYNEQFF.

This clone was seen a single time. V usage is TRBV7-2 and J usage is TRBJ1-2, with D possibly being TRBD1 (5 bases). This CDR3 is built from 15 residues. Trimming pared 3 bases from V and 4 bases from J, leaving 15 bases between. Germline-derived CDR1 and CDR2 are SGHTA and FQGNSA. In nucleotides, the CDR3 is TGTGCCAGCAGCTTTGATGAGGCTAGGGGCTATGGCTACACCTTC. Its translation: CASSFDEARGYGYTF.

The genes are TRBV24-1 and TRBJ2-3; 12 bases are shared with TRBD2. The CDR3 sequence is 16 residues long. Germline values: CDR1 KGHDR, CDR2 SFDVKD. V gave up 4 bases and J gave up 4 bases; unmatched junction bases: 5. CDR3 protein: CATSDPSGGAPDTQYF. The CDR3 DNA reads as TGTGCCACCAGTGACCCTAGCGGGGGGGCCCCAGATACGCAGTATTTT.

This clone occurred once. The chain couples TRBV7-2 to TRBJ2-3; D gene unclear. Germline V gives CDR1 SGHTA, CDR2 FQGNSA. V lost 5 bases to trimming and J lost 4 bases, with 7 bases between them. This CDR3 region has 12 residues. CDR3 region: CASSLSSDTQYF. CDR3 DNA sequence: TGTGCCAGCAGCCTGTCTTCAGATACGCAGTATTTT.

CDR3 DNA sequence: TGTGCCAGCAGTCTGGGACAAGACGTTGGCTATGGCTACACCTTC. Translated: CASSLGQDVGYGYTF. The chain has TRBV11-2 and TRBJ1-2, with D perhaps matching TRBD1 (6 bases). There are 15 residues in the CDR3. V lost 6 bases and J 4 bases, leaving 18 bases between the germline ends. The V gene's germline CDR1 is SGHAT and CDR2 FQNNGV.

The chain couples TRBV6-5 to TRBJ1-1; TRBD1 might be the D (6 bases). CDR1 and CDR2 (germline): MNHEY, SVGAGI. The CDR3 has 14 residues. V was clipped by 8 bases and J by 4 bases, with 17 bases between them. The CDR3 DNA sequence: TGTGCCAGCTATCCAGGACAGAGGGCCACTGAAGCTTTCTTT. It yields the protein CASYPGQRATEAFF.

This clone was found once. The chain has TRBV2 and TRBJ2-5; possibly TRBD2 for D (6 bases). This CDR3 has 13 amino acids. Trimming pared 2 bases from V and 5 bases from J, leaving 9 bases between. Germline assignment: CDR1 SNHLY and CDR2 FYNNEI. CDR3 amino acids: CASSEIGGETQYF. The CDR3 DNA sequence: TGTGCCAGCAGTGAAATAGGAGGGGAGACCCAGTACTTC.

The chain combines TRBV5-1 with TRBJ2-7, with 7 bases lining up with TRBD1. Trimming cost V 4 bases and J 4 bases; bases outside gene matches: 8. The CDR3 is 14 amino acids. Germline V gives CDR1 SGHRS, CDR2 YFSETQ. DNA for the CDR3: TGCGCCAGCAGCCCCGAGGGGGCTGAATACGAGCAGTACTTC. It specifies CASSPEGAEYEQYF.

The V gene is TRBV4-1, the J gene TRBJ1-2; D might be TRBD1 (5 bases). CDR1 and CDR2 from the germline V gene are MGHRA and YSYEKL. V was trimmed by 0 bases and J by 4 bases, leaving 15 bases between them. CDR3 length: 16 residues. Here the CDR3 DNA reads TGCGCCAGCAGCCAAGATCTTGGGAGGGGCCCCTATGGCTACACCTTC. Translation: CASSQDLGRGPYGYTF.

In its sample, this clone was seen a few times. This chain uses TRBV7-9 with TRBJ1-2; tentatively, D is TRBD1 (5 bases). CDR1 and CDR2 from the germline V gene are SEHNR and FQNEAQ (reference sequence). This CDR3 contains 13 residues. V lost 3 bases and J lost 3, with 8 bases in between. The CDR3 spells CASSFEQDYGYTF. The CDR3 nucleotides are TGTGCCAGCAGCTTTGAACAGGACTATGGCTACACCTTC.

V and J are TRBV3-1 (or the pseudogene TRBV3-2) and TRBJ2-7; 7 bases match TRBD1. Germline assignment: CDR1 LGHDT and CDR2 YNNKEL (reference sequence). This CDR3 is 17 amino acids long. J was trimmed by 3 bases and V by 1 base; bases with no gene match: 12. CDR3 sequence (DNA): TGTGCCAGCAGCCAAGCCGCCCATGGACAGGTTTTCTACGAGCAGTACTTC. It is translated as CASSQAAHGQVFYEQYF.

The chain carries TRBV9 and TRBJ2-4, with 8 bases that match TRBD2. The CDR3 extends over 15 amino acids. V shed 0 bases and J 6 bases; nucleotides not matched to a gene: 5. The germline V gene has CDR1 SGDLS and CDR2 YYNGEE. The CDR3 bases are TGTGCCAGCAGCGTAGGGCGGGGGGCGAGAAACATTCAGTACTTC. Translating gives CASSVGRGARNIQYF.

The rearrangement uses TRBV5-1 and TRBJ2-7; perhaps TRBD1 as D (5 bases). The CDR3 loop spans 16 amino acids. Germline values: CDR1 SGHRS, CDR2 YFSETQ. With 2 bases removed from V and 3 bases from J, the gap between germline ends came to 18 bases. In DNA, the CDR3 is TGCGCCAGCAGCTTTTCCTCCCAGGGCGCCGGCTACGAGCAGTACTTC. Translating it yields CASSFSSQGAGYEQYF.

The CDR3 sequence: CASSPSGRGYNEQFF. CDR3 bases: TGTGCCAGCAGCCCCAGCGGGCGGGGGTACAATGAGCAGTTCTTC. The chain carries TRBV7-9 and TRBJ2-1; 7 positions match TRBD2. The germline gives CDR1 SEHNR, CDR2 FQNEAQ (reference sequence). J lost 4 bases, V lost 5 bases, and 8 bases had no gene match. The length of the CDR3 is 15 residues.

This sequence joins TRBV28 and TRBJ1-2; D possibly corresponds to TRBD1 (5 bases). This CDR3 is 15 amino acids long. The germline V gene encodes CDR1 MDHEN and CDR2 SYDVKM. V was cut by 5 bases and J by 4 bases, with 17 bases left in between. The CDR3: CASSLPRGFGYGYTF. CDR3 DNA: TGTGCCAGCAGTCTACCACGGGGGTTCGGCTATGGCTACACCTTC.

The V gene is TRBV19, the J gene TRBJ2-7, with D perhaps TRBD1 (6 bases). Germline V gives CDR1 LNHDA, CDR2 SQIVND (reference sequence). Trimming left V 6 bases short and J 2 bases short, with 14 bases between. This CDR3 has 14 residues. CDR3 region: CASRRSGDTYEQYF. The CDR3 DNA reads as TGTGCCAGTAGGAGAAGTGGGGACACCTACGAGCAGTACTTC.

This sequence joins TRBV28 and TRBJ1-2; D possibly corresponds to TRBD1 (5 bases). Germline V gene data show CDR1 as MDHEN and CDR2 as SYDVKM. The CDR3 spans 12 residues. The V and J ends lost 7 bases and 4 bases respectively, with 10 bases between them. CDR3 sequence: CASTQGVYGYTF. The CDR3 coding sequence is TGTGCCAGCACCCAAGGGGTCTATGGCTACACCTTC.

This clone was recorded once. One end of the junction does not line up with germline, which may come from a read error. J is TRBJ2-7 and V is TRBV24-1; D gene ambiguous. The CDR3 has 14 amino acids. Germline CDR1 is KGHDR and CDR2 is SFDVKD. CDR3 nucleotides: TGTGCCACTAGTGACCCCGACACCTCCTACGAGCAGTACTTC. This translates into CATSDPDTSYEQYF.

The V gene is TRBV6-5, the J gene TRBJ2-3, with 8 bases aligning to TRBD2. CDR3 length: 14 amino acids. Germline V gene lookup returns CDR1 MNHEY and CDR2 SVGAGI. The junction had 10 bases not matched to a gene; V was cut back by 7 bases and J by 7 bases. CDR3 nucleotide sequence: TGTGCCAGCAACCGGGGGGGATTGTTAAATACGCAGTATTTT. Translated: CASNRGGLLNTQYF.

The chain recombines TRBV10-3 with TRBJ1-3; D uncertain. The CDR3 is made up of 16 amino acids. Germline V gives CDR1 ENHRY, CDR2 SYGVKD. V was trimmed by 5 bases and J by 2 bases, leaving 16 bases between them. DNA for the CDR3: TGTGCCATCAGTACTGGTTGGGGAGACGCTGGAAACACCATATATTTT. This sequence encodes CAISTGWGDAGNTIYF.

The chain has TRBV4-1 and TRBJ1-4; D remains unclear. V was clipped by 1 base and J by 5 bases, with 5 bases between them. The CDR3 has 13 residues. CDR1 and CDR2 from the germline V gene are MGHRA and YSYEKL. CDR3 DNA: TGCGCCAGCAGCCAAGGACTCAATGAAAAACTGTTTTTT. This gives the protein CASSQGLNEKLFF.

The rearrangement joins TRBV7-9 to TRBJ2-1; 8 positions agree with TRBD2. Germline CDR1 SEHNR, CDR2 FQNEAQ (reference sequence). J gave up 6 bases and V 4 bases, and 5 bases lay outside the gene matches. CDR3 length: 14 residues. The CDR3 region is CASSYTGTSNEQFF. The CDR3 DNA sequence: TGTGCCAGCAGCTACACCGGGACTAGCAATGAGCAGTTCTTC.

The sample holds one count of this clone. This chain uses TRBV7-2 with TRBJ1-6; no clear D. The germline gives CDR1 SGHTA, CDR2 FQGNSA. The V end lost 2 bases, the J end lost 7 bases, and 15 bases lay between the germline ends. This CDR3 region has 16 residues. Here the CDR3 reads CASSLRVRASNSPLHF. CDR3 DNA: TGTGCCAGCAGCTTACGGGTGAGGGCGTCGAATTCACCCCTCCACTTT.

Worth noting for this clone: This sample also contains other DNA sequences that code for the same CDR3. The V and J genes are TRBV5-1 and TRBJ2-3; D is possibly TRBD1 (5 bases). The germline gives CDR1 SGHRS, CDR2 YFSETQ. V was shortened by 0 bases and J by 0 bases, with 5 bases between the two germline ends. This CDR3 is 14 amino acids long. The CDR3 region has the DNA TGCGCCAGCAGCTTGGACAGGAGCACAGATACGCAGTATTTT. Its translation is CASSLDRSTDTQYF.

The chain uses TRBV12-5 and TRBJ1-3; 9 bases fit TRBD1. V was pared by 5 bases and J by 4 bases, with 6 bases of the junction left unmatched. The CDR3 runs 15 residues. Germline-derived CDR1 and CDR2 are LGHNT and FRNRAP. CDR3 in amino acids: CASGPPGTGGNTIYF. The CDR3 DNA reads as TGTGCTAGTGGTCCGCCCGGGACAGGGGGAAACACCATATATTTT.

The chain carries TRBV19 and TRBJ2-7; 12 positions match TRBD2. This CDR3 is 15 amino acids long. The V gene end was trimmed by 6 bases and the J gene end by 1 base; junction bases not matched to a gene: 4. Germline V gene sequence: CDR1 LNHDA, CDR2 SQIVND (reference sequence). CDR3 sequence reads: CASRKTSGGSYEQYF. The CDR3 DNA is TGTGCCAGTAGAAAGACTAGCGGGGGATCCTACGAGCAGTACTTC.

This sequence joins TRBV5-1 and TRBJ2-7; a weak D match, TRBD1 (6 bases). The CDR3 runs 13 residues. CDR1 is SGHRS and CDR2 is YFSETQ in the germline V gene. The V gene lost 3 bases and the J gene lost 6 bases, with 13 bases spanning the gap. The CDR3 loop is CASSYNRASEQYF. In nucleotides, the CDR3 is TGCGCCAGCAGCTACAACAGGGCCAGCGAGCAGTACTTC.